The entry below describes one T cell receptor beta chain. Its antigen is currently unknown. Germline CDR1 is LGHNA and CDR2 is YNFKEQ. Trimming removed 2 bases from V and 0 bases from J; junction bases left unmatched: 10. This CDR3 spans 18 amino acids. 60 Vbeta and 13 Jbeta primers were used in PCR. TCRdb's table, derived via immunoSEQ multiplex PCR, lists solely in-frame clones and lacks some. The table shows roughly 99,000 clones, with 60% to 85% occurring only once. These data belong to a study of cytomegalovirus exposure and HLA in healthy donors. Notes on the study in general: Apart from CMV serostatus, no immune exposure information was available.

This rearrangement joins TRBV4-2 to TRBJ2-1; 7 bases align to TRBD2. The specimen sequenced was PBMCs. The sequence was collected from a man aged 55 to 70 in good health and CMV-seropositive. CDR3 in DNA: TGTGCCAGCAGCCAAAAAATATGGGCGGGGGTCTCCTACAATGAGCAGTTCTTC. Its translation: CASSQKIWAGVSYNEQFF.